This TCR beta chain appears in the sequencing data of a study of response to subunit inactivated influenza vaccine. TCRdb called the RT-PCR reads again in MiXCR, with one record for every CDR3 protein. This table holds around 710,000 distinct CDR3 sequences, roughly 13% found once. Looked up from germline, CDR1 is SGHRS and CDR2 is YFSETQ. CDR3 length: 15 amino acids. The ends lost 3 bases at V and 7 bases at J; junction bases unmatched: 10. General study points: That few new T cells are recruited by each seasonal influenza vaccination was the authors' suggestion.

In regard to this clonotype: Its specificity is unknown.

The material was PBMCs from blood, obtained around 14 days before vaccination. The origin of this receptor is a man aged 50-59 years who received an inactivated influenza vaccine. This rearrangement joins TRBV5-1 to TRBJ2-1, with 7 bases fitting TRBD1. The CDR3 DNA sequence: TGCGCCAGCAGCTCGGGACAGAGCCTCGTTAATGAGCAGTTCTTC. Protein product: CASSSGQSLVNEQFF.